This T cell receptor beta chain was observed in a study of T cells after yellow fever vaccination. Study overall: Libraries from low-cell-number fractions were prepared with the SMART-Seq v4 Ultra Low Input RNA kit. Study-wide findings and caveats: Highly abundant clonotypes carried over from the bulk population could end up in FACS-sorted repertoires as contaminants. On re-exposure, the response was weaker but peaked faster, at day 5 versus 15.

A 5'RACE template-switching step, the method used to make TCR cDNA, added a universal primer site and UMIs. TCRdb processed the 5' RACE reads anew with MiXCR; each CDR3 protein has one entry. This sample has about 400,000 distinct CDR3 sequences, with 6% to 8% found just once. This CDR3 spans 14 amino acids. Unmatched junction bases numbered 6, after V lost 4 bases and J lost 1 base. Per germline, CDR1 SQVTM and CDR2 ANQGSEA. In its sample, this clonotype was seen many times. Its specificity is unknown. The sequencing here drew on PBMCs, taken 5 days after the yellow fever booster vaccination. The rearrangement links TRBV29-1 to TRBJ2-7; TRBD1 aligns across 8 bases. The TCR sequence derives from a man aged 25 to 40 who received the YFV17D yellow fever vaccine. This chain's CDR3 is CSVAKGQESYEQYF. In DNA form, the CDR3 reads TGCAGCGTTGCCAAGGGACAGGAGTCCTACGAGCAGTACTTC.